The source of this T cell receptor (beta chain) is a study of control samples from healthy donors and cancer patients (TCRdb year 2020). A note on this clone: The antigen it binds to is not known. The sample holds no much larger clone one base away, and base qualities are not on file.

The CDR3 runs 12 amino acids, cysteine and phenylalanine included. This entry keeps only the CDR3 DNA: 36 bases, framed from base 1. Reading the germline V gene gives CDR1 MGHDK and CDR2 SYGVNS. Trimming costs V 2 bases and J 6 bases, and their ends lie 6 bases apart. Library construction relied on the immunoSEQ multiplex PCR assay. TCRdb mirrors the immuneACCESS table, restricted to in-frame sequences. Some clones are absent from its copies; in checked studies, under half trace to an unresolved V gene, and the reason for the others is unknown. The sample includes some 120,000 clones, with roughly 90% observed a single time. Of the sample, around 2.5% is held by the ten largest clones.

The specimen sequenced was blood. This sequence originates from a man younger than 35 in good health. Recombination joined TRBV25-1 with TRBJ2-3, with no D gene named confidently. This receptor carries the CDR3 CASSEGPDTQYF. The DNA sequence reads TGTGCCAGCAGTGAAGGGCCCGATACGCAGTATTTT. Joined to the reference TRBV25-1 and TRBJ2-3 proteins, this CDR3 gives the full variable domain: EADIYQTPRYLVIGTGKKITLECSQTMGHDKMYWYQQDPGMELHLIHYSYGVNSTEKGDLSSESTVSRIRTEHFPLTLESARPSHTSQYLCASSEGPDTQYFGPGTRLTVL.